These T cell receptor beta chains were read from a single sample in a study of blood T cell repertoires in COVID-19. Measured with immunoSEQ multiplex PCR; TCRdb has only the in-frame clones, and not every one. Among 240,000 or so clones listed, about 80% were seen once. The sequenced sample was peripheral blood. Every receptor here comes from a man aged 30-40 years who had recovered from COVID-19. The CDR3 runs from the conserved cysteine through the conserved F or W. D genes are given only for firm matches. A clone size is listed for some rows: how often the clone was seen (once, few, many), or a class if it is expanded.

j_call	d_call	clone_size	v_call	cdr3_aa	cdr3_nt
TRBJ1-6	.	.	TRBV2	CASSGAGSYNSPLHF	TGTGCCAGCAGTGGGGCAGGCTCCTATAATTCACCCCTCCACTTT
TRBJ1-2	TRBD1	.	TRBV20-1	CSVRGTGYTF	TGCAGTGTCAGGGGGACGGGCTACACCTTC
TRBJ2-1	TRBD2	few	TRBV5-1	CASSLAPYGLAGAEQFF	TGCGCCAGCAGCTTGGCCCCGTACGGACTAGCGGGGGCTGAGCAGTTCTTC
TRBJ2-7	.	.	TRBV7-9	CASSLTGFVDEQYF	TGTGCCAGCAGTCTCACAGGGTTCGTCGACGAGCAGTACTTC
TRBJ2-5	TRBD1	.	TRBV2	CASRGTGGETQYF	TGTGCCAGCAGGGGGACAGGGGGGGAGACCCAGTACTTC
TRBJ2-3	TRBD1	few	TRBV5-1	CASSLETGPLGTDTQYF	TGCGCCAGCAGCTTAGAGACAGGGCCTCTTGGCACAGATACGCAGTATTTT
TRBJ1-6	.	.	TRBV19	CASREGSINNSPLHF	TGTGCCAGTCGAGAGGGCAGCATTAATAATTCACCCCTCCACTTT
TRBJ1-1	TRBD1	once	TRBV4-2	CASSPGGTGPEAFF	TGTGCCAGCAGCCCTGGTGGGACAGGGCCTGAAGCTTTCTTT
TRBJ2-1	TRBD1	.	TRBV19	CASSREYGTGVGYNEQFF	TGTGCCAGTAGTAGAGAGTATGGGACAGGGGTTGGATACAATGAGCAGTTCTTC
TRBJ1-6	TRBD1	few	TRBV7-2	CASSPDRGNHNSPLHF	TGTGCCAGCAGCCCCGACAGGGGTAACCATAATTCACCCCTCCACTTT
TRBJ2-2	TRBD2	.	TRBV6-5	CASSYSLAVNTGELFF	TGTGCCAGCAGTTACTCCCTAGCGGTGAACACCGGGGAGCTGTTTTTT
TRBJ2-1	.	.	TRBV7-8	CASVYSGSRGRNEQFF	TGTGCCAGCGTATACTCGGGGTCCAGGGGACGGAATGAGCAGTTCTTC
TRBJ2-4	TRBD1	.	TRBV5-6	CASSLGDRGNIQYF	TGTGCCAGCAGCTTGGGGGACAGGGGAAACATTCAGTACTTC
TRBJ1-6	TRBD1	.	TRBV18	CASSEMGQGRSPLHF	TGTGCCAGCTCCGAAATGGGACAGGGGCGTTCACCCCTCCACTTT